The clone carrying this T cell receptor (beta chain) was counted once. The germline gives CDR1 SQVTM, CDR2 ANQGSEA. This CDR3 comprises 15 residues. The V segment lost 5 bases and the J segment 4 bases; nucleotides outside the gene matches: 12. Regarding treatment: oral pan-JAK inhibitor, 5-10 mg twice daily. Peripheral blood, together with lesional scalp punch biopsies, was collected from alopecia areata patients. The data originate from a study of CD8+ T cells in alopecia areata. Following extraction, RNA underwent reverse transcription to cDNA, which served as the sequencing template. Sequencing was performed with immunoSEQ multiplex PCR; in TCRdb, only in-frame clones are kept and a portion is missing. The table includes around 300,000 clones, 60% detected once.

The source material was CD4+ T cells sorted from blood, sampled at week 52, from a patient treated with tofacitinib. The rearrangement joins TRBV29-1 to TRBJ2-3; 7 nucleotides line up with TRBD1. This receptor was obtained from a human donor with alopecia areata. The CDR3 DNA is TGCAGCGTTAAGGGGGCCCCCATGAACGCAGATACGCAGTATTTT. This translates into CSVKGAPMNADTQYF.